The T cell receptor beta chain under discussion was sequenced for a study of shared T cell receptors in the human thymus. The CDR3 has 16 residues. Germline assignment: CDR1 SGHRS and CDR2 YFSETQ. V lost 4 bases to trimming and J lost 5 bases; unmatched junction nucleotides: 6. Here immunoSEQ multiplex PCR was the method, and the copy in TCRdb shows in-frame clones only, minus some. The table has approximately 490,000 clones, approximately 80% seen once; the top ten hold 0.013%. These data were also filed under a second study, of human thymus T cells. That publication notes: Healthy Finnish infants undergoing corrective surgery for congenital heart defects were used as donors. Unrelated individuals were reported by related research to share highly overlapping thymic repertoires.

The clonotype was recovered from a boy under two years old with a congenital heart defect. The genes are TRBV5-1 and TRBJ2-1; the match to TRBD2 covers 13 bases. The sample comprised thymocytes. CDR3 region: CASSPGTSGIDNEQFF. Written as DNA, the CDR3 is TGCGCCAGCAGCCCAGGGACTAGCGGGATTGACAATGAGCAGTTCTTC.